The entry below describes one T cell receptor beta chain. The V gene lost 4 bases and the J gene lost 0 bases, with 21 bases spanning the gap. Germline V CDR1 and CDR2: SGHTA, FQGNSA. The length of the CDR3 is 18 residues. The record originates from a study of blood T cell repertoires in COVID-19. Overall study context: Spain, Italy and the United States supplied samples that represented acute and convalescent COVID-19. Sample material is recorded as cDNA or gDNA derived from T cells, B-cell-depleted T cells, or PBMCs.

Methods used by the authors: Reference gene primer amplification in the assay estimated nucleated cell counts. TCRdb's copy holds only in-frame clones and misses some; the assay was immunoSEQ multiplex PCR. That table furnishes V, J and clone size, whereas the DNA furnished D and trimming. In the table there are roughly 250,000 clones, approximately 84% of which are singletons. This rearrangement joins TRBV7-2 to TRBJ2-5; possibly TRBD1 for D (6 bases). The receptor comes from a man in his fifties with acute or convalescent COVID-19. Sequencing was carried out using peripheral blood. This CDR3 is CASSSQGPLFRYQETQYF. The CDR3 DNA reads TGTGCCAGCAGCTCCCAGGGGCCTCTTTTCCGATACCAAGAGACCCAGTACTTC.